This T cell receptor beta chain was identified in a study of cytomegalovirus exposure and HLA in healthy donors. With regard to this clone: Its antigen is unidentified.

The germline CDR1 and CDR2 sequences are MNHEY and SVGAGI. V was pared by 6 bases and J by 3 bases, with 11 bases between. The CDR3 is 13 residues long. The PCR contained 60 Vbeta and 13 Jbeta primers. Data came from immunoSEQ multiplex PCR; TCRdb stores just in-frame clones and leaves some out. Here the sample spans under 200,000 clones, approximately 81% being singletons. Whole-study findings and limits: Highly shared variants forming one cluster were likely a sequencing artifact.

The chain recombines TRBV6-5 with TRBJ1-1, with D maybe TRBD1 (6 bases). Sequencing input: PBMCs. The sequence derives from a woman between 45 and 60 years old in good health and CMV-seronegative. For the CDR3, the DNA is TGTGCCAGCAGGGGGACAAGGGACACTGAAGCTTTCTTT. Amino acid sequence: CASRGTRDTEAFF.